Listed below are T cell receptor beta chains from one sample, sequenced in a study of cytotoxic CD8 clonotypes in ibrutinib-treated CLL. This table comes from immunoSEQ multiplex PCR, and its TCRdb copy is limited to in-frame clones, with some not included. The sample lists approximately 350,000 clones; 60% to 80% were seen once. This specimen was PBMCs, taken after 36 months of ibrutinib treatment. The receptors originated from a human donor with chronic lymphocytic leukemia. CDR3s include the opening cysteine and the closing phenylalanine or tryptophan. A D gene is named only where the DNA matches it firmly. Clone size appears in some rows only: once, few, many, or a class for an expanded clone.

j_gene: TRBJ1-1
d_gene: -
abundance: once
v_gene: TRBV29-1
CDR3aa: CSVDTDLNTEAFF
CDR3nt: TGCAGCGTTGATACGGATCTGAACACTGAAGCTTTCTTT

j_gene: TRBJ2-1
d_gene: -
abundance: few
v_gene: TRBV6-1
CDR3aa: CASSATPTAGEQFF
CDR3nt: TGTGCCAGCAGTGCCACACCCACCGCAGGTGAGCAGTTCTTC

j_gene: TRBJ2-2
d_gene: -
abundance: -
v_gene: TRBV9
CDR3aa: CASSPLLSTGELFF
CDR3nt: TGTGCCAGCAGCCCACTACTATCCACCGGGGAGCTGTTTTTT

j_gene: TRBJ2-1
d_gene: -
abundance: -
v_gene: TRBV15
CDR3aa: CATSRARIHNEQFF
CDR3nt: TGTGCCACCAGCAGAGCGCGCATACACAATGAGCAGTTCTTC

j_gene: TRBJ2-5
d_gene: TRBD1
abundance: -
v_gene: TRBV7-6
CDR3aa: CASSLIGQDLEETQYF
CDR3nt: TGTGCCAGCAGCTTAATAGGACAGGACCTAGAAGAGACCCAGTACTTC

j_gene: TRBJ1-2
d_gene: TRBD1
abundance: -
v_gene: TRBV5-4
CDR3aa: CASSSTGEGYGYTF
CDR3nt: TGTGCCAGCAGCTCAACAGGGGAGGGGTATGGCTACACCTTC

j_gene: TRBJ2-1
d_gene: TRBD2
abundance: -
v_gene: TRBV25-1
CDR3aa: CASSELNGGWNEQFF
CDR3nt: TGTGCCAGCAGTGAATTGAACGGGGGGTGGAATGAGCAGTTCTTC

j_gene: TRBJ2-1
d_gene: -
abundance: once
v_gene: TRBV6-5
CDR3aa: CASRRLGTYTEQFF
CDR3nt: TGTGCCAGCAGACGATTGGGGACATATACTGAGCAGTTCTTC

j_gene: TRBJ2-7
d_gene: -
abundance: -
v_gene: TRBV5-1
CDR3aa: CASSSGLSYEQYF
CDR3nt: TGCGCCAGCAGCTCGGGACTCTCCTACGAGCAGTACTTC

j_gene: TRBJ1-2
d_gene: -
abundance: -
v_gene: TRBV7-8
CDR3aa: CASSLRDPMRRNYGYTF
CDR3nt: TGTGCCAGCAGCTTACGGGACCCGATGAGGCGAAACTATGGCTACACCTTC

j_gene: TRBJ1-2
d_gene: TRBD1
abundance: -
v_gene: TRBV2
CDR3aa: CASSESGQGPGYTF
CDR3nt: TGTGCCAGCAGTGAATCCGGACAGGGGCCTGGCTACACCTTC

j_gene: TRBJ2-7
d_gene: TRBD1
abundance: -
v_gene: TRBV5-1
CDR3aa: CASKRQGASEQYF
CDR3nt: TGCGCCAGCAAGCGACAGGGGGCGAGCGAGCAGTACTTC

j_gene: TRBJ2-1
d_gene: TRBD2
abundance: few
v_gene: TRBV5-4
CDR3aa: CASSYGLAGLRPDNEQFF
CDR3nt: TGTGCCAGCAGCTACGGACTAGCGGGGCTACGCCCTGACAATGAGCAGTTCTTC

j_gene: TRBJ2-5
d_gene: TRBD1
abundance: -
v_gene: TRBV2
CDR3aa: CASSGDWDRVAETQYF
CDR3nt: TGTGCCAGCAGTGGGGACTGGGACAGGGTGGCGGAGACCCAGTACTTC

j_gene: TRBJ2-4
d_gene: -
abundance: -
v_gene: TRBV2
CDR3aa: CASSEAWWKQAKNIQYF
CDR3nt: TGTGCCAGCAGTGAAGCGTGGTGGAAACAAGCCAAAAACATTCAGTACTTC

j_gene: TRBJ2-3
d_gene: -
abundance: -
v_gene: TRBV2
CDR3aa: CASTWTSSTDTQYF
CDR3nt: TGTGCCAGCACCTGGACGTCGAGCACAGATACGCAGTATTTT

j_gene: TRBJ1-2
d_gene: -
abundance: once
v_gene: TRBV19
CDR3aa: CASSIGQLYGYTF
CDR3nt: TGTGCCAGTAGTATAGGGCAACTATATGGCTACACCTTC